Sequencing of this T cell receptor (beta chain) was carried out in a study of CD8+ T cells in alopecia areata. Study-wide points: Scalp repertoires also include resident alphabeta T cells from normal skin. Clonality was higher in lesional than normal scalp, especially in alopecia totalis/universalis.

Extracted RNA was reverse transcribed into cDNA, the sequencing template. Generated by immunoSEQ multiplex PCR, the TCRdb table keeps only in-frame clones and is missing some. The sample carries about 200,000 clones, approximately 60% recorded once. PBMCs yielded sorted CD4+ and CD8+ T cells. In regard to this clone: What it binds is unknown.

Germline V lookup: CDR1 SQVTM, CDR2 ANQGSEA. The CDR3 extends over 11 amino acids. V shed 0 bases and J shed 4 bases, with 3 bases lying between them. The sample comprised CD8+ T cells sorted from blood. The V call is TRBV29-1, the J call TRBJ2-5, with D unresolved. The origin of this receptor is a human donor in good health. As DNA, the CDR3 is TGCAGCGTTGAAGATGGAGAGACCCAGTACTTC. It specifies CSVEDGETQYF. The full variable domain, rest sourced from reference TRBV29-1 and TRBJ2-5, is SAVISQKPSRDICQRGTSLTIQCQVDSQVTMMFWYRQQPGQSLTLIATANQGSEATYESGFVIDKFPISRPNLTFSTLTVSNMSPEDSSIYLCSVEDGETQYFGPGTRLLVL.